A selection of T cell receptor beta chains follows, all from one sample in a study of CD8 T cells in ankylosing spondylitis. TCRdb reprocessed the 5' RACE reads with MiXCR, giving one entry per CDR3 protein. This sample has approximately 400,000 distinct CDR3 sequences, with roughly a quarter found just once. The sample was blood, either unsorted or a sorted T cell fraction (not recorded which). Receptors were obtained from a male donor with ankylosing spondylitis. Each CDR3 is given with its conserved first and last residue. The D gene is left open where the match is weak. Only part of the rows carry a size: once, few, many, or a class if the clone is expanded.

size	J	D	V	DNA	CDR3
few	TRBJ2-7	.	TRBV28	TGTGCCAGCAGTCACGCGGAACGGCAGTACTTC	CASSHAERQYF
.	TRBJ1-2	TRBD1	TRBV20-1	TGCGGCTCCAACGAACAGGGGATCTATAGCTACACCTTC	CGSNEQGIYSYTF
.	TRBJ2-7	TRBD2	TRBV20-1	TGCAGTGCTAGAGGCGCGACGGGACTAAACTACGAGCAGTACTTC	CSARGATGLNYEQYF
.	TRBJ2-1	TRBD1	TRBV2	TGTGCCAGCAGCAGGGGGCATGAGCAGTTCTTC	CASSRGHEQFF
.	TRBJ2-3	TRBD2	TRBV20-1	TGCAGTGCCCCAGGACTAGCGGGAGCAAGCACAGATACGCAGTATTTT	CSAPGLAGASTDTQYF
few	TRBJ2-3	TRBD2	TRBV7-9	TGTGCCAGCAGCTTGGTGCTAGCGGGTAGCACAGATACGCAGTATTTT	CASSLVLAGSTDTQYF
.	TRBJ2-3	.	TRBV20-1	TGCAGTGCCGAGGGGCCAGGGGCCACAGATACGCAGTATTTT	CSAEGPGATDTQYF
.	TRBJ2-2	.	TRBV5-1	TGCGCCAGCAGCCCACTAGAGAGGTCAAGCGGGGAGCTGTTTTTT	CASSPLERSSGELFF
.	TRBJ2-3	.	TRBV27	TGTGCCAGCAGTTTCTTGGGGACCAACACAGATACGCAGTATTTT	CASSFLGTNTDTQYF
.	TRBJ2-7	TRBD1	TRBV10-3	TGTGCCATCAGCCGGGACAGGGATACCTACGAGCAGTACTTC	CAISRDRDTYEQYF
.	TRBJ1-6	.	TRBV20-1	TGCAGTGCTAGGGAGGCAGGGGATAGTTCACCCCTCCACTTT	CSAREAGDSSPLHF
few	TRBJ2-1	.	TRBV4-2	TGTGCCAGCAGCCAAGGGCCGGGAACCTACAATGAGCAGTTCTTC	CASSQGPGTYNEQFF
.	TRBJ1-1	.	TRBV11-2	TGTGCCAGCAGGTTGCAGGCCCGTGGAGAAGCTTTCTTT	CASRLQARGEAFF
.	TRBJ2-3	.	TRBV7-8	TGTGCCAGCAGCTGGGGACTGCGATTGGATACGCAGTATTTT	CASSWGLRLDTQYF
.	TRBJ1-5	.	TRBV6-1	TGTGCCAGCAGTGATGTGGGCATTATCGGGCAGCCCCAGCATTTT	CASSDVGIIGQPQHF
few	TRBJ2-7	TRBD1	TRBV5-1	TGCGCCAGCAGCCCGGACAGGGTCAACGAGCAGTACTTC	CASSPDRVNEQYF
few	TRBJ1-6	.	TRBV20-1	TGCAGTGCTAGAGACGAGTATTCACCCCTCCACTTT	CSARDEYSPLHF
once	TRBJ2-7	.	TRBV5-4	TGTGCCAGCAGCAAGGACGAAAACTACGAGCAGTACTTC	CASSKDENYEQYF
.	TRBJ1-5	TRBD1	TRBV5-1	TGCGCCAGCAGCTCGCCCCGGACAGGGGTTCGGAATCAGCCCCAGCATTTT	CASSSPRTGVRNQPQHF
.	TRBJ2-3	TRBD2	TRBV7-9	TGTGCCAGCAGCCAGCGACTAGCGCAGAGCACAGATACGCAGTATTTT	CASSQRLAQSTDTQYF
few	TRBJ1-2	TRBD1	TRBV20-1	TGCAGTGCTTCCTTGGACAGGGGAACTAACTATGGCTACACCTTC	CSASLDRGTNYGYTF
few	TRBJ1-1	.	TRBV20-1	TGCAGTGCTAGAGATGAGGTAGGAAGGTATCCGAACACTGAAGCTTTCTTT	CSARDEVGRYPNTEAFF
.	TRBJ2-1	TRBD1	TRBV29-1	TGCAGCGTTGTGGCGAGACAGGGCTACAATGAGCAGTTCTTC	CSVVARQGYNEQFF